The sample holds a few counts of the clone carrying this TCR beta chain. The sample originates from a study of T cell responses to AZD1222 COVID-19 vaccine. Trimming pared 6 bases from V and 3 bases from J, leaving 18 bases between. This CDR3 has 15 residues. The V gene's germline CDR1 is MNHEY and CDR2 SVGAGI. Produced via immunoSEQ multiplex PCR; TCRdb's table is partial and in-frame only. The profile shows 100,000 to 150,000 clones, more than 80% of them singletons. The TCR was taken from an adult who received the AZD1222 COVID-19 vaccine. V is TRBV6-5 and J is TRBJ2-7; tentative D call: TRBD1 (5 bases). The sequenced sample was peripheral blood, obtained 28 days after the second AZD1222 dose. CDR3 sequence: CASSPVLRQGYEQYF. As DNA, the CDR3 is TGTGCCAGCAGCCCGGTATTGAGGCAGGGCTACGAGCAGTACTTC.